Shown below are 8 T cell receptor beta chains from a single sample sequenced in a study of OX40 agonist ivuxolimab in advanced cancers. Using immunoSEQ multiplex PCR, the repertoire was profiled, and TCRdb retains in-frame clones only, with some absent. The sample carries fewer than 65,000 clones, almost 90% recorded once. Here the sequenced sample was CD4+ or CD8+ T cells sorted from blood, taken in a trial of the OX40 agonist ivuxolimab. The receptors originated from an adult with an advanced solid tumor such as melanoma, head and neck, liver or kidney cancer.

The chain joins TRBV10-3 to TRBJ1-2; D may be TRBD1 (5 bases). Germline CDR1 is ENHRY and CDR2 is SYGVKD. Trimming pared 8 bases from V and 3 bases from J, leaving 16 bases between. The CDR3 is 14 amino acids. The CDR3 spells CAIRGTSWDYGYTF. The DNA for the CDR3 is TGTGCCATCCGAGGGACTTCCTGGGACTATGGCTACACCTTC.

This chain joins TRBV18 and TRBJ1-1, with TRBD1 matching 7 bases. The CDR3 is made up of 15 amino acids. Germline V gives CDR1 KGHSH, CDR2 LQKENI. J gave up 7 bases and V 3 bases, and 11 bases lay outside the gene matches. This CDR3 reads CASSPTGVRLDEAFF. Here the CDR3 DNA reads TGTGCCAGCTCACCCACAGGGGTGCGATTGGATGAAGCTTTCTTT.

The chain links TRBV7-9 to TRBJ1-5; the D gene is possibly TRBD1 (6 bases). Trimming stripped 1 base from V and 9 bases from J, with 13 bases between. The CDR3 runs to 14 residues. Germline values: CDR1 SEHNR, CDR2 FQNEAQ (reference sequence). This CDR3 is CASSLEQGFGPQHF. CDR3 in DNA: TGTGCCAGCAGCTTAGAACAGGGCTTTGGGCCCCAGCATTTT.

In the case of this clone: The sample contains more than one DNA sequence encoding this CDR3. This chain links TRBV30 with TRBJ1-2, with D perhaps TRBD1 (5 bases). The CDR3 runs 10 residues. Trimming cost V 2 bases and J 11 bases, with 9 bases left between them. The germline gives CDR1 GTSNPN, CDR2 SVGIG (reference sequence). CDR3 bases: TGTGCCTGGAGTAGGGAGGGGTACACCTTC. This codes for CAWSREGYTF. Full variable domain (missing parts from reference TRBV30 and TRBJ1-2): SQTIHQWPATLVQPVGSPLSLECTVEGTSNPNLYWYRQAAGRGLQLLFYSVGIGQISSEVPQNLSASRPQDRQFILSSKKLLLSDSGFYLCAWSREGYTFGSGTRLTVV.

The J gene is TRBJ2-2, the V gene TRBV2; D ambiguous. V lost 2 bases to trimming and J lost 1 base, with 8 bases between them. Germline CDR1 and CDR2: SNHLY and FYNNEI. The CDR3 is 15 residues long. The CDR3 bases are TGTGCCAGCAGTGAAATGACAATGAACACCGGGGAGCTGTTTTTT. Translated, it gives CASSEMTMNTGELFF.

This clone showed up just once. The V gene is TRBV7-8, the J gene TRBJ1-1; perhaps TRBD1 as D (6 bases). The CDR3 spans 15 residues. The V end was cut by 3 bases, the J end by 1 base, with 12 bases between. Germline CDR1 reads SGHVS; CDR2 reads FQNEAQ. DNA of the CDR3: TGTGCCAGCAGCTTGCAACAGGGAGGGAACACTGAAGCTTTCTTT. It is translated as CASSLQQGGNTEAFF.

The rearrangement joins TRBV5-1 to TRBJ2-1, with 7 bases aligning to TRBD2. V was pared by 6 bases and J by 7 bases, with 10 bases of the junction left unmatched. In germline, CDR1 is SGHRS, CDR2 YFSETQ. The CDR3 is made up of 14 amino acids. CDR3 amino acids: CASTTPGGTNEQFF. The CDR3, as DNA: TGCGCCAGCACTACGCCGGGGGGTACTAATGAGCAGTTCTTC.

This chain links TRBV9 with TRBJ2-3; no clear D gene. The CDR3 has 16 residues. Trimming removed 0 bases at V and 0 bases at J, with 11 bases between. Germline V lookup: CDR1 SGDLS, CDR2 YYNGEE. The CDR3 DNA reads TGTGCCAGCAGCGTAGGATGGGCAGGCAGCACAGATACGCAGTATTTT. This encodes CASSVGWAGSTDTQYF.